The text below deals with one T cell receptor (beta chain). This sample is part of a study of control samples from healthy donors and cancer patients. This table comes from immunoSEQ multiplex PCR, and its TCRdb copy is limited to in-frame clones, with some not included. The sample shows 85,000 to 100,000 clones, over 85% of them seen only once. V was pared by 3 bases and J by 4 bases, with 9 bases of the junction left unmatched. The CDR3 is 15 amino acids. Germline loops: CDR1 SGHRS, CDR2 YFSETQ. This TCR came from a man between 18 and 29 years old in good health. The chain links TRBV5-1 to TRBJ1-2, with 7 positions matching TRBD1. The source material was blood. CDR3 loop: CASSSVAGGPYGYTF. The DNA for the CDR3 is TGCGCCAGCAGCTCCGTCGCAGGGGGGCCCTATGGCTACACCTTC.